The rows below give T cell receptor beta chains drawn from one sample of a study of T cell responses to AZD1222 COVID-19 vaccine. Clones were sequenced by immunoSEQ multiplex PCR, and TCRdb holds only the in-frame ones, with some missing. The top ten clones hold under 6% of a sample with about 130,000 clones, roughly 86% of them seen once. The source was peripheral blood, collected 28 days after the second AZD1222 dose. The receptors were sampled from an adult who received the AZD1222 COVID-19 vaccine. Each CDR3 is given with its conserved first and last residue. A D gene is named only where the DNA matches it firmly. Clone size is shown for a subset of rows, as once, few, many or a class of expanded clone.

>TRBV4-1|.|TRBJ2-7|.
CASSQDTGTLLYHF
TGCGCCAGCAGCCAAGATACCGGGACACTCCTTTACCACTTC
>TRBV20-1|TRBD1|TRBJ2-1|.
CSATDRVEQFF
TGCAGTGCGACAGACAGGGTTGAGCAGTTCTTC
>TRBV5-8|.|TRBJ1-1|.
CASSLASEYQVTSWEAFF
TGTGCCAGCAGCTTGGCCTCGGAATACCAGGTTACTTCATGGGAAGCTTTCTTT
>TRBV28|.|TRBJ1-1|.
CASSLATSGEAFF
TGTGCCAGCAGTTTGGCAACCTCAGGTGAAGCTTTCTTT
>TRBV19|TRBD1|TRBJ1-5|.
CASRDRGGQPQHF
TGTGCCAGCCGTGACAGGGGGGGCCAGCCCCAGCATTTT
>TRBV29-1|TRBD1|TRBJ1-1|once
CSVTRQGAITEAFF
TGCAGCGTGACTAGACAGGGGGCGATCACTGAAGCTTTCTTT
>TRBV25-1|TRBD2|TRBJ2-5|.
CASSEYGAGDGETQYF
TGTGCCAGCAGTGAATATGGTGCGGGAGACGGAGAGACCCAGTACTTC
>TRBV9|TRBD1|TRBJ1-6|.
CASSPQGGGTPLHF
TGTGCCAGCAGCCCCCAGGGGGGTGGGACACCCCTCCACTTT
>TRBV6-2/TRBV6-3|.|TRBJ1-2|.
CASSERTYGYTF
TGTGCCAGCAGTGAGAGGACATATGGCTACACCTTC
>TRBV30|.|TRBJ2-3|.
CAWSEAANPDTQYF
TGTGCCTGGAGTGAGGCGGCAAACCCAGATACGCAGTATTTT
>TRBV7-9|.|TRBJ2-3|.
CASSLGAGPRDTQYF
TGTGCCAGCAGCCTAGGTGCGGGGCCTCGGGATACGCAGTATTTT
>TRBV6-5|.|TRBJ2-7|.
CASRMWTYEQYF
TGTGCCAGCAGAATGTGGACCTACGAGCAGTACTTC
>TRBV3-1/TRBV3-2|TRBD2|TRBJ2-3|.
CASSRLAGGTDTQYF
TGTGCCAGCAGCCGACTAGCGGGAGGGACAGATACGCAGTATTTT
>TRBV2|.|TRBJ1-1|once
CASSLDGNTEAFF
TGTGCCAGCAGTTTAGACGGGAACACTGAAGCTTTCTTT
>TRBV5-1|.|TRBJ1-4|.
CASSTWTATNEKLFF
TGCGCCAGCAGCACCTGGACGGCAACTAATGAAAAACTGTTTTTT
>TRBV5-6|.|TRBJ2-5|.
CASSSLQSDSQETQYF
TGTGCCAGCAGCTCCCTACAATCGGACAGCCAAGAGACCCAGTACTTC
>TRBV6-5|.|TRBJ2-7|.
CASRGGTAYEQYF
TGTGCCAGCAGAGGCGGTACCGCCTACGAGCAGTACTTC
>TRBV6-6|TRBD1|TRBJ1-4|.
CASSPGQGNEKLFF
TGTGCCAGCAGTCCGGGACAGGGGAATGAAAAACTGTTTTTT
>TRBV30|.|TRBJ1-1|.
CAWSSGVEAEAFF
TGTGCCTGGAGCTCCGGGGTTGAGGCTGAAGCTTTCTTT
>TRBV9|.|TRBJ1-1|.
CASSVEGGVNTEAFF
TGTGCCAGCAGCGTAGAGGGAGGGGTCAACACTGAAGCTTTCTTT
>TRBV5-1|.|TRBJ2-2|.
CASSFTLGRPGELFF
TGCGCCAGCAGCTTCACACTAGGGAGGCCCGGGGAGCTGTTTTTT
>TRBV27|TRBD2|TRBJ2-1|.
CASSFEREEQFF
TGTGCCAGCAGTTTTGAGCGGGAGGAGCAGTTCTTC
>TRBV19|.|TRBJ1-1|.
CASSIRREGAEAFF
TGTGCCAGTAGTATTCGGCGGGAGGGCGCTGAAGCTTTCTTT